Shown below are 23 T cell receptor beta chains from a single sample sequenced in a study of T cells in Graves' hyperthyroidism and ophthalmopathy. Amplified TCR beta CDR3 regions came from RNA transcripts. A first-round RT-PCR of the TCR CDR3 used the HTBI primer set. Using its own MiXCR run on the multiplex PCR reads, TCRdb lists one record per CDR3 protein. The profile covers more than 550,000 distinct CDR3 sequences, with about 45% appearing a single time and more than 7% taken by the ten largest. Sequencing was done on a sample of peripheral blood or thyroid tissue (not recorded which). These receptors were obtained from an adult man with Graves' disease, either hyperthyroidism or ophthalmopathy (not recorded which).

The V gene is TRBV9, the J gene TRBJ2-7, with D possibly matching TRBD1 (5 bases). Trimming removed 5 bases from V and 2 bases from J, with 17 bases in between. This CDR3 comprises 15 residues. CDR1 and CDR2 from the germline V gene are SGDLS and YYNGEE. CDR3 in amino acids: CASRGPGLTTYEQYF. DNA of the CDR3: TGTGCCAGCAGGGGGCCGGGTTTAACGACCTACGAGCAGTACTTC. The whole variable domain, filled in from reference TRBV9 and TRBJ2-7, reads DSGVTQTPKHLITATGQRVTLRCSPRSGDLSVYWYQQSLDQGLQFLIQYYNGEERAKGNILERFSAQQFPDLHSELNLSSLELGDSALYFCASRGPGLTTYEQYFGPGTRLTVT.

The chain has TRBV7-9 and TRBJ1-2; 11 positions agree with TRBD1. Germline V CDR1 and CDR2: SEHNR, FQNEAQ (reference sequence). V lost 1 base, J lost 3 bases, and 7 bases stayed unmatched. The CDR3 covers 17 residues. The CDR3 sequence is CASSLDADRGRHYGYTF. The CDR3, as DNA: TGTGCCAGCAGCTTAGATGCGGACAGGGGGCGACACTATGGCTACACCTTC.

Worth noting for this clonotype: Germline is not matched at one junction end, which may reflect a read error. V gene TRBV14 combines with J gene TRBJ2-7, with D possibly being TRBD2 (6 bases). From germline, CDR1 is SGHDN and CDR2 FVKESK. This CDR3 region has 15 residues. CDR3 coding DNA: TGTGCCAGCAGCCCACTAGCCACTCAATCCTACGGGCAGTACTTC. Its protein is CASSPLATQSYGQYF.

This clonotype occurred many times. V and J are TRBV25-1 and TRBJ2-7; the D is unclear. The germline gives CDR1 MGHDK, CDR2 SYGVNS. V was cut by 1 base and J by 6 bases, with 4 bases left in between. The CDR3 extends over 11 amino acids. The CDR3 DNA reads TGTGCCAGCAGTGAATTGGTCGAGCAGTACTTC. Its translation: CASSELVEQYF.

At least ten counts were recorded for this clonotype. This sequence joins TRBV15 and TRBJ1-5; D perhaps matches TRBD1 (6 bases). CDR1 is LNHNV and CDR2 is YYDKDF in the germline V gene (reference sequence). The CDR3 covers 15 residues. Trimming stripped 6 bases from V and 0 bases from J, with 12 bases between. The CDR3: CATSTHRASNQPQHF. The CDR3 region has the DNA TGTGCCACCAGTACCCACAGGGCTAGCAATCAGCCCCAGCATTTT.

At least ten counts were recorded for this clonotype. The rearrangement uses TRBV24-1 and TRBJ1-1, with TRBD1 as a possible D gene (6 bases). Germline values: CDR1 KGHDR, CDR2 SFDVKD. CDR3 length equals 15 residues. Trimming left V 4 bases short and J 4 bases short, with 15 bases between. The CDR3 spells CATSDPKTGGTEAFF. The CDR3 coding sequence is TGTGCCACCAGTGACCCCAAGACAGGTGGCACTGAAGCTTTCTTT.

The rearrangement joins TRBV20-1 to TRBJ1-1; no clear D. This CDR3 comprises 12 residues. Germline CDR1 is DFQATT and CDR2 is SNEGSKA (reference sequence). V lost 5 bases and J lost 2, with 9 bases in between. Written as DNA, the CDR3 is TGCAGTGCTGCAGAGGGTAACACTGAAGCTTTCTTT. Protein: CSAAEGNTEAFF.

This clonotype was recorded once. A read error may explain this, as a much larger clone is one base away. The V and J genes are TRBV9 and TRBJ1-4, with D hard to call. The CDR3 loop spans 16 amino acids. Deletions cut 0 bases from V and 10 bases from J, with 19 bases between. Germline values: CDR1 SGDLS, CDR2 YYNGEE. The CDR3 bases are TGTGCCAGCAGCGTAGGCTACCCCTCCACGGAGGGAAAACTGTTTTTT. It specifies CASSVGYPSTEGKLFF.

The V and J genes are TRBV20-1 and TRBJ1-4; TRBD1 is a possible D gene (6 bases). This CDR3 has 13 amino acids. Germline V gene lookup returns CDR1 DFQATT and CDR2 SNEGSKA (reference sequence). V was shortened by 3 bases and J by 3 bases, with 8 bases between the two germline ends. CDR3 sequence reads: CSARDSSNEKLFF. The DNA for the CDR3 is TGCAGTGCTAGGGACAGTTCTAATGAAAAACTGTTTTTT.

The table lists this clonotype with many counts. This chain joins TRBV15 and TRBJ2-7; 10 bases agree with TRBD2. Germline-derived CDR1 and CDR2 are LNHNV and YYDKDF (reference sequence). The CDR3 totals 13 residues. The V and J ends lost 5 bases and 3 bases, in that order; junction bases with no gene match: 1. CDR3 nucleotide sequence: TGTGCCACCAGCTTAGCGGGAGGCTACGAGCAGTACTTC. It encodes CATSLAGGYEQYF.

The sample holds many counts of this clonotype. The chain uses TRBV19 and TRBJ1-1; no definite D call. This CDR3 has 13 residues. CDR1 is LNHDA and CDR2 is SQIVND in the germline V gene (reference sequence). Trimming pared 7 bases from V and 6 bases from J, leaving 15 bases between. The CDR3 reads CASTHLTIAEAFF. In nucleotides, the CDR3 is TGTGCCAGTACTCACTTGACAATAGCTGAAGCTTTCTTT.

The J gene is TRBJ1-4, the V gene TRBV15; D is ambiguous. The CDR3 covers 11 residues. Trimming removed 3 bases from V and 14 bases from J, with 10 bases in between. Germline-derived CDR1 and CDR2 are LNHNV and YYDKDF (reference sequence). CDR3 coding DNA: TGTGCCACCAGCAGCTCCGGGAGGCTGTTTTTT. Protein product: CATSSSGRLFF. Supplemented by reference TRBV15 and TRBJ1-4, the full variable domain reads DAMVIQNPRYQVTQFGKPVTLSCSQTLNHNVMYWYQQKSSQAPKLLFHYYDKDFNNEADTPDNFQSRRPNTSFCFLDIRSPGLGDTAMYLCATSSSGRLFFGSGTQLSVL.

The sample holds many counts of this clonotype. The genes are TRBV10-3 and TRBJ1-2, with no clear D. Trimming cost V 5 bases and J 5 bases, with 6 bases left between them. CDR3 length equals 11 residues. The germline CDR1 and CDR2 sequences are ENHRY and SYGVKD. The CDR3 nucleotides are TGTGCCATCAGTTACACGTATGGCTACACCTTC. Its protein product is CAISYTYGYTF.

This clonotype has only a few counts. The chain carries TRBV24-1 and TRBJ1-2; the match to TRBD1 covers 9 bases. Germline V gives CDR1 KGHDR, CDR2 SFDVKD. J gave up 7 bases and V 3 bases, and 11 bases lay outside the gene matches. This CDR3 region has 16 residues. This CDR3 is CATSDPRTGDLGGYTF. For the CDR3, the DNA is TGTGCCACCAGTGATCCTCGGACAGGGGATCTGGGTGGCTACACCTTC.

This chain uses TRBV7-2 with TRBJ1-2, with D tentatively TRBD1 (6 bases). The CDR3 extends over 15 amino acids. Germline CDR1 is SGHTA and CDR2 is FQGNSA. V dropped 4 bases and J dropped 6 bases, with 18 bases sitting between them. The DNA for the CDR3 is TGTGCCAGCAGCTCTACTCCGACAGGCAGCAATGGCTACACCTTC. This encodes CASSSTPTGSNGYTF.

This rearrangement joins TRBV2 to TRBJ2-6, with 10 bases that match TRBD1. The germline V gene has CDR1 SNHLY and CDR2 FYNNEI. The CDR3 extends over 16 amino acids. Unmatched junction bases numbered 3, after V lost 5 bases and J lost 2 bases. CDR3 region: CASSPTGGAGANVLTF. The DNA of the CDR3 is TGTGCCAGCAGTCCGACAGGGGGCGCTGGGGCCAACGTCCTGACTTTC.

Turning to this clonotype: The junction differs from germline at one of its ends, possibly a read error. The chain has TRBV12-3 or TRBV12-4 and TRBJ1-4, with 7 bases identical to TRBD1. This CDR3 has 14 residues. CDR3 sequence: CASSSGQAREKLLF. CDR3 coding DNA: TGTGCCAGCAGTTCCGGACAGGCGAGGGAAAAACTGCTTTTT.

This clonotype was picked up a small number of times. V is TRBV5-1 and J is TRBJ1-1, with D perhaps matching TRBD1 (5 bases). With 0 bases removed from V and 1 base from J, the gap between germline ends came to 16 bases. Per the germline V gene, CDR1 is SGHRS and CDR2 is YFSETQ. This CDR3 has 17 residues. In DNA form, the CDR3 reads TGCGCCAGCAGCTTGGCCGGTTTTCCCGGGACGAACACTGAAGCTTTCTTT. This gives the protein CASSLAGFPGTNTEAFF.

In its sample, this clonotype was seen many times. The chain uses TRBV29-1 and TRBJ1-2, with a weak D call TRBD1 (5 bases). The CDR3 is made up of 14 amino acids. Germline V gene lookup returns CDR1 SQVTM and CDR2 ANQGSEA. The germline V and J ends were trimmed by 4 bases and 4 bases, with 16 bases remaining between them. The CDR3 DNA follows: TGCAGCGTTGCCCGGGACGGACTTCTCTATGGCTACACCTTC. It yields the protein CSVARDGLLYGYTF. Together with reference TRBV29-1 and TRBJ1-2, the CDR3 gives the full variable domain: SAVISQKPSRDICQRGTSLTIQCQVDSQVTMMFWYRQQPGQSLTLIATANQGSEATYESGFVIDKFPISRPNLTFSTLTVSNMSPEDSSIYLCSVARDGLLYGYTFGSGTRLTVV.

This clonotype was counted between two and nine times. This chain joins TRBV20-1 and TRBJ1-5; D gene uncertain. Germline V CDR1 and CDR2: DFQATT, SNEGSKA (reference sequence). Between the trimmed V and J ends, which lost 8 bases and 0 bases, there was a span of 17 bases. This CDR3 is 15 amino acids long. The CDR3 spells CSPSGTADSNQPQHF. The CDR3 nucleotides are TGCAGTCCTTCTGGTACAGCGGATAGCAATCAGCCCCAGCATTTT.

This clonotype was seen more than once but under ten times. The chain uses TRBV9 and TRBJ2-5, with D unclear. The length of the CDR3 is 19 residues. The germline gives CDR1 SGDLS, CDR2 YYNGEE. V was pared by 0 bases and J by 1 base, with 22 bases between. CDR3 sequence (DNA): TGTGCCAGCAGCGTAGCAACGCCTAGTGGGATAATAAGCCAAGAGACCCAGTACTTC. Translation: CASSVATPSGIISQETQYF.

This clonotype was picked up one time. The chain recombines TRBV10-3 with TRBJ2-7; TRBD2 matches 15 bases. The length of the CDR3 is 13 residues. V shed 10 bases, J shed 7 bases, and the junction held 5 bases outside the gene matches. CDR1 and CDR2 (germline): ENHRY, SYGVKD. CDR3 in amino acids: CATSGLAGGEQYF. The CDR3 nucleotides are TGTGCCACGTCGGGACTAGCGGGGGGTGAGCAGTACTTC.

This sequence joins TRBV10-3 and TRBJ1-5; 7 nucleotides match TRBD1. The J segment lost 4 bases and the V segment lost 3 bases, leaving 9 bases of the junction unmatched. Per germline, CDR1 ENHRY and CDR2 SYGVKD. This CDR3 is 16 amino acids long. CDR3 sequence reads: CAISDSGGRGNQPQHF. The CDR3 DNA is TGTGCCATCAGTGATTCCGGGGGCAGGGGGAATCAGCCCCAGCATTTT.